A selection of T cell receptor beta chains follows, all from one sample in a study of blood T cell repertoires in COVID-19. Sequencing used immunoSEQ multiplex PCR; TCRdb keeps in-frame clones, though not all of them. Here the sample spans around 50,000 clones, 70% to 90% being singletons. The sequenced sample was peripheral blood. The source of these receptors is a human donor in a cohort sampled during active COVID-19. Each CDR3 is given with its conserved first and last residue. Each record gives: clone size, D gene, J gene, V gene, CDR3 length, CDR3 DNA, CDR3 protein. The D gene is left open where the match is weak. Size tells how often a clone was seen (once, few, many) or the class of an expanded clone, and some rows leave it out.

. TRBD1 TRBJ2-3 TRBV7-3 15 TGTGCCAGCAGCGTACAGGGGGGTGGGGCAGATACGCAGTATTTT CASSVQGGGADTQYF
. . TRBJ2-3 TRBV28 16 TGTGCCAGCAGTTCTTCAAAGACAGGATCCGCCGATACGCAGTATTTT CASSSSKTGSADTQYF
once . TRBJ1-2 TRBV27 15 TGTGCCAGCAGTTTATCAAGGCCGTCAGGCGATGGCTACACCTTC CASSLSRPSGDGYTF
. . TRBJ1-6 TRBV18 14 TGTGCCAGCTCACCACGCGGAGGAGATTCACCCCTCCACTTT CASSPRGGDSPLHF
. . TRBJ1-4 TRBV5-8 13 TGTGCCAGCAGAACCGAATTCCGGGAAAAACTGTTTTTT CASRTEFREKLFF
. . TRBJ1-5 TRBV6-5 13 TGTGCCTCCCGGGGGGCAGGCAATCAGCCCCAGCATTTT CASRGAGNQPQHF
. TRBD1 TRBJ1-1 TRBV5-1 14 TGCGCCAGCAGCTTGGACAGGGGATATACTGAAGCTTTCTTT CASSLDRGYTEAFF
. . TRBJ1-4 TRBV7-9 15 TGTGCCAGCAGCTTAACCAGGGACTTTAATGAAAAACTGTTTTTT CASSLTRDFNEKLFF
. . TRBJ2-2 TRBV5-6 17 TGTGCCAGCAGCTTGACCGGGGGAAGAGGTGTTCCCGGGGAGCTGTTTTTT CASSLTGGRGVPGELFF
. . TRBJ2-2 TRBV20-1 10 TGCAGTGCTAGAGCGGGGGAGCTGTTTTTT CSARAGELFF
. . TRBJ2-3 TRBV24-1 16 TGTGCCACCAGTGACTTAAGCGGCGCTAGCACAGATACGCAGTATTTT CATSDLSGASTDTQYF
. . TRBJ1-5 TRBV5-1 15 TGCGCCAGCAGCCCTGAAGGCAGGGGCAATCAGCCCCAGCATTTT CASSPEGRGNQPQHF
few TRBD2 TRBJ2-5 TRBV30 14 TGTGCCTGGAGCGGGGGGGCCCTCCAAGAGACCCAGTACTTC CAWSGGALQETQYF
once TRBD2 TRBJ2-7 TRBV11-3 12 TGTGCCAGCAGCTCGGGGGGACTCGAGCAGTACTTC CASSSGGLEQYF
. TRBD1 TRBJ2-5 TRBV2 13 TGTGCCAGCAGTAGGGGGCTCCAAGAGACCCAGTACTTC CASSRGLQETQYF
. . TRBJ2-6 TRBV18 19 TGTGCCAGCTCACCATGGTCTTCAACGACATTCTCTGGGGCCAACGTCCTGACTTTC CASSPWSSTTFSGANVLTF
few . TRBJ2-5 TRBV6-5 14 TGTGCCAGCAGTTACGTCGGGGTTGGGGAGACCCAGTACTTC CASSYVGVGETQYF
. TRBD1 TRBJ2-3 TRBV7-2 12 TGTGCCAGCAGCTCGACAGGGGGAAGGCGGTATTTT CASSSTGGRRYF
. . TRBJ2-1 TRBV30 14 TGTGCCTGGACCCCGCCCAGCTCCTACAATGAGCAGTTCTTC CAWTPPSSYNEQFF
. TRBD2 TRBJ2-1 TRBV27 16 TGTGCCAGCAGTTTACTAGGGACTAGCGGGGGGAATGAGCAGTTCTTC CASSLLGTSGGNEQFF
. TRBD1 TRBJ1-1 TRBV6-5 14 TGTGCCAGCAGCCAGGACAGGGGCAACACTGAAGCTTTCTTT CASSQDRGNTEAFF
few . TRBJ2-3 TRBV19 14 TGTGCCAGTAGTATTGGGCTAGCAACAGATACGCAGTATTTT CASSIGLATDTQYF
. . TRBJ2-1 TRBV7-3 14 TGTGCCAGCAGCTCCCTCTCCTCTAGCGCTGAGCAGTTCTTC CASSSLSSSAEQFF
. . TRBJ1-3 TRBV12-3/TRBV12-4 13 TGTGCCAGCAGTATACATACTGGAAACACCATATATTTT CASSIHTGNTIYF
few TRBD1 TRBJ1-1 TRBV7-2 15 TGTGCCAGCAGCTTGGGGGACAGGGTGAACACTGAAGCTTTCTTT CASSLGDRVNTEAFF
. . TRBJ1-1 TRBV14 15 TGTGCCAGCAGCCCCGGAGCATTAAGGTACACTGAAGCTTTCTTT CASSPGALRYTEAFF